The sequence of this TCR beta chain was determined in a study of shared clonotypes between healthy human individuals. Whole-study context: The study drew on a couple of women and a few men aged 18 to 49 as donors.

Notes on the study in general: Genetic and exposure-history diversity was limited by the small donor number.

Every donor, a Caucasian adult, lived in Nashville, Tennessee. Sequenced by immunoSEQ multiplex PCR; TCRdb stores in-frame clones only, minus some. The profile covers around 530,000 clones, with around 80% appearing a single time and more than 10% taken by the ten largest. Trimming cost V 5 bases and J 2 bases, with 13 bases left between them. The CDR3 is 14 residues long. Per the germline V gene, CDR1 is SEHNR and CDR2 is FQNEAQ (reference sequence). Note on this clone: The target antigen is unknown.

The chain links TRBV7-9 to TRBJ2-7; no clear D gene. The clonotype comes from a woman aged 40 to 49 in good health. Some clones in this sample may be carry-over from other donors' samples. The sequenced sample was PBMCs. The CDR3 sequence: CASSLETSTYEQYF. In DNA form, the CDR3 reads TGTGCCAGCAGCCTAGAGACTTCGACCTACGAGCAGTACTTC. Complete variable domain (other parts from reference TRBV7-9 and TRBJ2-7): DTGVSQNPRHKITKRGQNVTFRCDPISEHNRLYWYRQTLGQGPEFLTYFQNEAQLEKSRLLSDRFSAERPKGSFSTLEIQRTEQGDSAMYLCASSLETSTYEQYFGPGTRLTVT.